The next 29 T cell receptor beta chains were all read from a single sample in a study of blood T cell repertoires in COVID-19. Assay used: immunoSEQ multiplex PCR; TCRdb lists only in-frame clones, some missing. There are 90,000 to 100,000 clones in the sample; more than 65% occur only once, and approximately 25% lies in the top ten. The sample comprised peripheral blood. These receptors were collected from a man in his sixties with acute or convalescent COVID-19.

The chain joins TRBV5-1 to TRBJ1-1; no clear D gene. V was pared by 4 bases and J by 3 bases, with 10 bases between. Germline CDR1 SGHRS, CDR2 YFSETQ. The CDR3 totals 13 residues. The CDR3 region has the DNA TGCGCCAGCAGCGATCGACAATACACTGAAGCTTTCTTT. Its translation is CASSDRQYTEAFF.

The chain recombines TRBV3-1 (or the pseudogene TRBV3-2) with TRBJ1-2; 7 positions agree with TRBD1. The CDR3 totals 15 residues. The ends lost 2 bases at V and 2 bases at J; junction bases unmatched: 5. Per the germline V gene, CDR1 is LGHDT and CDR2 is YNNKEL (reference sequence). CDR3 loop: CASSQTGDRNYGYTF. CDR3 in DNA: TGTGCCAGCAGCCAAACAGGGGATCGGAACTATGGCTACACCTTC.

The chain links TRBV5-4 to TRBJ2-3; 8 positions agree with TRBD2. V was pared by 0 bases and J by 0 bases, with 9 bases of the junction left unmatched. Germline CDR1 is SGHNT and CDR2 is YYREEE (reference sequence). The CDR3 contains 18 residues. The CDR3 protein is CASSLAGGGLVSTDTQYF. DNA of the CDR3: TGTGCCAGCAGCTTGGCCGGGGGGGGTTTGGTTAGCACAGATACGCAGTATTTT.

A few counts support this clone. The genes are TRBV5-8 and TRBJ2-7; 7 nucleotides agree with TRBD1. Germline lookup yields CDR1 SGHTS and CDR2 YDEGEE. The V and J ends lost 4 bases and 3 bases, in that order; junction bases with no gene match: 10. The CDR3 length is 15 residues. The CDR3 DNA is TGTGCCAGCAGCCTACACCCGGACAGGAACTACGAGCAGTACGTC. It translates to CASSLHPDRNYEQYV.

The genes are TRBV25-1 and TRBJ1-2; TRBD1 aligns across 10 bases. This CDR3 is built from 13 residues. The V gene end was trimmed by 8 bases and the J gene end by 4 bases; junction bases not matched to a gene: 4. Germline-derived CDR1 and CDR2 are MGHDK and SYGVNS. CDR3 coding DNA: TGTGCCAGCTCTAGACAGGGGGCCTATGGCTACACCTTC. Its translation: CASSRQGAYGYTF.

The chain links TRBV7-6 to TRBJ1-3; D is unresolved. The CDR3 totals 14 residues. CDR1 is SGHVS and CDR2 is FNYEAQ in the germline V gene. Trimming removed 4 bases from V and 2 bases from J, with 9 bases in between. The CDR3 DNA sequence: TGTGCCAGCAGCTCCGGGGTGGCTGGAAACACCATATATTTT. This codes for CASSSGVAGNTIYF.

The V call is TRBV28, the J call TRBJ1-5; D is perhaps TRBD1 (6 bases). The CDR3 is 17 amino acids. V was clipped by 3 bases and J by 6 bases, with 21 bases between them. From germline, CDR1 is MDHEN and CDR2 SYDVKM. The CDR3 loop reads CASSFTWGQILSQPQHF. In nucleotides, the CDR3 is TGTGCCAGCAGTTTTACCTGGGGGCAGATATTGAGTCAGCCCCAGCATTTT.

This chain connects TRBV7-8 to TRBJ2-1; D call uncertain. V was clipped by 4 bases and J by 3 bases, with 7 bases between them. The germline gives CDR1 SGHVS, CDR2 FQNEAQ. This CDR3 comprises 13 residues. In DNA, the CDR3 is TGTGCCAGCAGCTCCGGAGTCTACAATGAGCAGTTCTTC. It codes for CASSSGVYNEQFF.

V and J are TRBV30 and TRBJ1-3, with D tentatively TRBD1 (5 bases). The CDR3 loop spans 12 amino acids. From germline, CDR1 is GTSNPN and CDR2 SVGIG (reference sequence). Trimming shortened V by 4 bases and J by 6 bases, and 10 bases separated the two germline ends. The DNA of the CDR3 is TGTGCCTGGAATCCAGGGCTAAACACCATATATTTT. Translating it yields CAWNPGLNTIYF.

The table lists this clone with a few counts. CDR3 loop: CASIPDRGGNSPLHF. The CDR3 bases are TGTGCCAGCATTCCGGACAGGGGAGGTAATTCACCCCTCCACTTT. This chain uses TRBV6-5 with TRBJ1-6; 9 nucleotides line up with TRBD1. CDR1 is MNHEY, CDR2 SVGAGI, per germline. This CDR3 has 15 amino acids. V gave up 7 bases and J gave up 6 bases; unmatched junction bases: 7.

The sample holds one count of this clone. This sequence joins TRBV6-5 and TRBJ2-6, with D unclear. V was pared by 0 bases and J by 2 bases, with 5 bases between. The CDR3 has 15 amino acids. CDR1 and CDR2 (germline): MNHEY, SVGAGI. CDR3: CASSYSWPGANVLTF. For the CDR3, the DNA is TGTGCCAGCAGTTACTCTTGGCCTGGGGCCAACGTCCTGACTTTC.

The V call is TRBV28, the J call TRBJ1-6, with D tentatively TRBD1 (6 bases). CDR1 is MDHEN, CDR2 SYDVKM, per germline. This CDR3 region has 15 residues. Trimming left V 4 bases short and J 10 bases short, with 17 bases between. As DNA, the CDR3 is TGTGCCAGCAGTTCCCCTCTGAGGGGGAGATCACCCCTCCACTTT. The encoded protein is CASSSPLRGRSPLHF. Full variable domain (missing parts from reference TRBV28 and TRBJ1-6): DVKVTQSSRYLVKRTGEKVFLECVQDMDHENMFWYRQDPGLGLRLIYFSYDVKMKEKGDIPEGYSVSREKKERFSLILESASTNQTSMYLCASSSPLRGRSPLHFGNGTRLTVT.

The chain carries TRBV2 and TRBJ2-3, with D possibly being TRBD2 (6 bases). V gave up 6 bases and J gave up 0 bases, with 13 bases separating them. The length of the CDR3 is 15 residues. CDR1 and CDR2 (germline): SNHLY, FYNNEI. The CDR3: CASSRISGSTDTQYF. CDR3 coding DNA: TGTGCCAGCAGCCGGATAAGCGGGAGCACAGATACGCAGTATTTT.

The chain has TRBV5-6 and TRBJ2-5; weak D call: TRBD2 (5 bases). Per the germline V gene, CDR1 is SGHDT and CDR2 is YYEEEE. CDR3 length: 15 amino acids. Trimming cost V 1 base and J 4 bases, with 14 bases left between them. The CDR3: CASSLTPGVGETQYF. CDR3 DNA: TGTGCCAGCAGCTTGACCCCCGGGGTGGGAGAGACCCAGTACTTC.

As for this clone: This sample also contains other DNA sequences that code for the same CDR3. This chain links TRBV7-9 with TRBJ2-3, with 13 bases lining up with TRBD2. The CDR3 sequence is 15 residues long. Germline CDR1 is SEHNR and CDR2 is FQNEAQ (reference sequence). Trimming took 3 bases from V and 3 from J; bases not matched to a gene: 0. This chain's CDR3 is CASSLGLAGTDTQYF. CDR3 nucleotide sequence: TGTGCCAGCAGCTTGGGACTAGCGGGGACAGATACGCAGTATTTT.

J is TRBJ2-2 and V is TRBV19, with 12 bases fitting TRBD1. V shed 5 bases, J shed 7 bases, and the junction held 11 bases outside the gene matches. Germline CDR1 LNHDA, CDR2 SQIVND (reference sequence). The CDR3 is 17 residues long. CDR3 sequence reads: CASSVSGTGGAGGELFF. The CDR3 DNA follows: TGTGCCAGTAGTGTCTCCGGGACAGGGGGCGCGGGCGGGGAGCTGTTTTTT.

This sequence joins TRBV2 and TRBJ1-4; a weak D match, TRBD1 (6 bases). The length of the CDR3 is 14 residues. V lost 4 bases and J lost 10, with 16 bases in between. The germline CDR1 and CDR2 sequences are SNHLY and FYNNEI. This chain's CDR3 is CASSVLGQKVKLFF. In DNA form, the CDR3 reads TGTGCCAGCAGTGTTTTGGGACAAAAAGTAAAACTGTTTTTT.

This clone was detected once. This chain connects TRBV7-3 to TRBJ2-3; 9 bases are a match to TRBD2. The CDR3 sequence is 17 residues long. V lost 0 bases and J lost 0; bases outside the gene matches: 4. CDR1 and CDR2 from the germline V gene are SGHTA and FQGTGA. In DNA form, the CDR3 reads TGTGCCAGCAGCTTAACGGGCACTAGCGGGAGCACAGATACGCAGTATTTT. This gives the protein CASSLTGTSGSTDTQYF.

V and J are TRBV9 and TRBJ2-1, with TRBD2 matching 12 bases. The germline CDR1 and CDR2 sequences are SGDLS and YYNGEE. V was pared by 3 bases and J by 8 bases, with 3 bases of the junction left unmatched. The CDR3 length is 14 residues. Here the CDR3 reads CASSAGLAGHEQFF. In nucleotides, the CDR3 is TGTGCCAGCAGCGCTGGACTAGCGGGGCATGAGCAGTTCTTC. The whole variable domain, filled in from reference TRBV9 and TRBJ2-1, reads DSGVTQTPKHLITATGQRVTLRCSPRSGDLSVYWYQQSLDQGLQFLIQYYNGEERAKGNILERFSAQQFPDLHSELNLSSLELGDSALYFCASSAGLAGHEQFFGPGTRLTVL.

The CDR3 nucleotides read TGTGCCAGCAGCTTATCCACAGGGCAGAATTCACCCCTCCACTTT. It yields the protein CASSLSTGQNSPLHF. This chain uses TRBV7-6 with TRBJ1-6; TRBD1 might be the D (6 bases). V was pared by 2 bases and J by 7 bases, with 12 bases between. The CDR3 length is 15 residues. The germline V gene encodes CDR1 SGHVS and CDR2 FNYEAQ.

This clone showed up just a few times. V gene TRBV28 combines with J gene TRBJ1-4; D not certain. The CDR3 length is 11 residues. CDR1 is MDHEN, CDR2 SYDVKM, per germline. Trimming removed 8 bases at V and 13 bases at J, with 14 bases between. In DNA form, the CDR3 reads TGTGCCAGCTCGACGAGGGAGGGACTGTTTTTT. It translates to CASSTREGLFF.

This rearrangement joins TRBV4-1 to TRBJ1-1, with TRBD1 matching over 9 bases. The CDR3 spans 15 residues. CDR1 is MGHRA, CDR2 YSYEKL, per germline. The ends lost 4 bases at V and 4 bases at J; junction bases unmatched: 7. As DNA, the CDR3 is TGCGCCAGCAGCCCACTGGGACAGGGTGCCACTGAAGCTTTCTTT. Encoded protein: CASSPLGQGATEAFF.

The CDR3 loop reads CASSLEGLAGGSDTQYF. The CDR3 DNA reads TGTGCCAGCAGCTTGGAGGGACTAGCGGGGGGTTCAGATACGCAGTATTTT. This chain joins TRBV5-8 and TRBJ2-3; 15 bases are shared with TRBD2. Trimming removed 0 bases from V and 4 bases from J; junction bases left unmatched: 3. Germline values: CDR1 SGHTS, CDR2 YDEGEE. This CDR3 region has 17 residues.

The chain uses TRBV10-2 and TRBJ2-1; 13 bases line up with TRBD2. Germline V gene sequence: CDR1 WSHSY, CDR2 SAAADI. With 6 bases clipped from V and 9 bases from J, the junction kept 11 bases outside the gene matches. The CDR3 consists of 16 residues. CDR3 in amino acids: CASRTDPGLAGREQFF. The DNA for the CDR3 is TGCGCCAGCAGGACCGATCCGGGACTAGCGGGGCGTGAGCAGTTCTTC.

This sequence joins TRBV5-1 and TRBJ1-2; possible D gene TRBD1, 6 bases. The CDR3 extends over 14 amino acids. Trimming shortened V by 0 bases and J by 4 bases, and 10 bases separated the two germline ends. The germline gives CDR1 SGHRS, CDR2 YFSETQ. The CDR3 nucleotides read TGCGCCAGCAGCTTGGGGACAGCATCCTATGGCTACACCTTC. This gives the protein CASSLGTASYGYTF.

A single count supports this clone. This rearrangement joins TRBV5-4 to TRBJ1-1; TRBD1 might be the D (6 bases). Germline V CDR1 and CDR2: SGHNT, YYREEE (reference sequence). V lost 4 bases and J 7 bases, leaving 20 bases between the germline ends. The CDR3 loop spans 15 amino acids. The CDR3 DNA follows: TGTGCCAGCAGCAGCGGGACTGGGGGGCCCCTTGAAGCTTTCTTT. This encodes CASSSGTGGPLEAFF. Complete variable domain (other parts from reference TRBV5-4 and TRBJ1-1): ETGVTQSPTHLIKTRGQQVTLRCSSQSGHNTVSWYQQALGQGPQFIFQYYREEENGRGNFPPRFSGLQFPNYSSELNVNALELDDSALYLCASSSGTGGPLEAFFGQGTRLTVV.

The V and J genes are TRBV28 and TRBJ2-2, with TRBD1 matching over 9 bases. Unmatched junction bases numbered 2, after V lost 5 bases and J lost 4 bases. Germline CDR1 and CDR2: MDHEN and SYDVKM. The length of the CDR3 is 14 residues. The CDR3 DNA follows: TGTGCCAGCAGTCTGACAGGGGGCACCGGGGAGCTGTTTTTT. Its translation is CASSLTGGTGELFF.

This chain links TRBV28 with TRBJ1-1; TRBD1 matches 8 bases. This CDR3 has 17 amino acids. V trimming: 8 bases; J trimming: 0 bases; junction bases outside the gene matches: 14. From germline, CDR1 is MDHEN and CDR2 SYDVKM. The CDR3 DNA reads as TGTGCCAGCCCCCCCCACAGGGGGGTATGGATGAACACTGAAGCTTTCTTT. It codes for CASPPHRGVWMNTEAFF.

This chain links TRBV27 with TRBJ1-5; 7 bases map to TRBD1. V shed 2 bases and J 13 bases; nucleotides not matched to a gene: 11. The CDR3 runs 14 residues. Germline CDR1 is MNHEY and CDR2 is SMNVEV (reference sequence). The CDR3 nucleotides read TGTGCCAGCAGTTTAGGGGGACAGCGGCAGAAGCAGCATTTT. The encoded protein is CASSLGGQRQKQHF.